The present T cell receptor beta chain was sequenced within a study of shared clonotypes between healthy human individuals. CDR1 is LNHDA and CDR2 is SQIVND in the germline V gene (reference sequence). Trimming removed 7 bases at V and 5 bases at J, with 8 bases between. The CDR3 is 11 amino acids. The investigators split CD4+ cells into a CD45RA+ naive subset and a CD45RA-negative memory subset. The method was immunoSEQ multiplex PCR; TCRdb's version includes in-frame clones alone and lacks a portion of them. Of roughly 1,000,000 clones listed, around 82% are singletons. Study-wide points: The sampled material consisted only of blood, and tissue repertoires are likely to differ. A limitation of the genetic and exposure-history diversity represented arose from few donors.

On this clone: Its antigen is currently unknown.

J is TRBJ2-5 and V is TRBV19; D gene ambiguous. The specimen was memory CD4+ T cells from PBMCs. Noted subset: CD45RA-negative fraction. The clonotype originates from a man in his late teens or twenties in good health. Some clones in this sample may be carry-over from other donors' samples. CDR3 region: CASTSRETQYF. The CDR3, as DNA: TGTGCCAGTACGTCCCGCGAGACCCAGTACTTC.